This T cell receptor beta chain was sequenced during a study of beta chain features in type 1 diabetes. Study-level points and caveats: Here, the possible influence of HLA type (on TCRB rearrangement) remained unresolved. The naive, central memory and Treg TCRB repertoires of patients appeared to be more similar to one another than those of healthy donors. In all four CD4+ subsets, TCRB CDR3 length was significantly, moderately reduced in type 1 diabetes.

As regards this clone: Its target is not known.

The V gene's germline CDR1 is SGHDN and CDR2 FVKESK. V was cut by 1 base and J by 6 bases, with 16 bases left in between. CDR3 length equals 15 residues. What was sequenced were expressed TCRB transcripts, since all of the isolated RNA had been reverse transcribed. Deep immunoSEQ sequencing covered naive, central memory and regulatory T cell samples. Repertoires were generated with immunoSEQ multiplex PCR, while TCRdb's copy carries only in-frame clones and drops some. Of around 310,000 clones listed, roughly 12% are singletons. Cell sorting via CD45RO/CCR7/CD25/CD127/CD95/CD27 was performed to obtain CD4+ naive, central memory, regulatory and stem cell-like memory cells.

Sequenced: naive CD4+ T cells from blood. The receptor's source is a woman aged 18-29 years with type 1 diabetes. V is TRBV14 and J is TRBJ2-7; D possibly corresponds to TRBD1 (6 bases). The CDR3 nucleotides are TGTGCCAGCAGCCAAGGTGTCAGGGGTAAGGGCGAGCAGTACTTC. Translated, it gives CASSQGVRGKGEQYF. Combining the CDR3 with reference TRBV14 and TRBJ2-7 gives the whole variable domain EAGVTQFPSHSVIEKGQTVTLRCDPISGHDNLYWYRRVMGKEIKFLLHFVKESKQDESGMPNNRFLAERTGGTYSTLKVQPAELEDSGVYFCASSQGVRGKGEQYFGPGTRLTVT.